A single sample is the source of the 28 T cell receptor beta chains below, sequenced in a study of T cells in Graves' hyperthyroidism and ophthalmopathy. The CDR3 regions of TCR beta were amplified from RNA transcripts. HTBI primers were used for first-round RT-PCR of the TCR CDR3. TCRdb ran MiXCR on the multiplex PCR reads and lists one entry per CDR3 protein. Here the sample spans around 660,000 distinct CDR3 sequences, nearly 45% being singletons. Material: peripheral blood or thyroid tissue (not recorded which). These TCRs come from an adult man with Graves' disease, either hyperthyroidism or ophthalmopathy (not recorded which).

This clonotype was counted ten times or more. V is TRBV9 and J is TRBJ1-5, with TRBD1 identical over 9 bases. The CDR3 has 13 amino acids. Germline values: CDR1 SGDLS, CDR2 YYNGEE. The junction had 6 bases not matched to a gene; V was cut back by 7 bases and J by 7 bases. Here the CDR3 reads CASVAGQGQPQHF. The CDR3 nucleotides are TGTGCCAGCGTAGCAGGACAGGGGCAGCCCCAGCATTTT.

V gene TRBV15 combines with J gene TRBJ1-4; 8 bases fit TRBD1. The junction had 10 bases not matched to a gene; V was cut back by 1 base and J by 3 bases. The CDR3 length is 18 residues. Germline assignment: CDR1 LNHNV and CDR2 YYDKDF (reference sequence). The CDR3 nucleotides are TGTGCCACCAGCAGAGCAATAAAGGACAGGGCGGCTAATGAAAAACTGTTTTTT. This codes for CATSRAIKDRAANEKLFF.

This chain connects TRBV29-1 to TRBJ2-2; D gene unclear. The CDR3 is made up of 13 amino acids. Germline V gene data show CDR1 as SQVTM and CDR2 as ANQGSEA. The V end was cut by 3 bases, the J end by 3 bases, with 8 bases between. The chain's CDR3 is CSVETTHTGELFF. CDR3 sequence (DNA): TGCAGCGTTGAGACGACTCACACCGGGGAGCTGTTTTTT.

The chain employs TRBV29-1 and TRBJ1-1, with 8 bases lining up with TRBD1. V gave up 5 bases and J gave up 6 bases; unmatched junction bases: 2. CDR3 length: 11 residues. CDR1 and CDR2 from the germline V gene are SQVTM and ANQGSEA. The CDR3 region has the DNA TGCAGCGTTCAACAGGGGGCTGAAGCTTTCTTT. Translation: CSVQQGAEAFF.

This chain connects TRBV2 to TRBJ1-5, with 8 nucleotides matching TRBD1. Germline trimming cut 4 bases from V and 4 bases from J; bases unmatched to any gene: 3. The germline V gene has CDR1 SNHLY and CDR2 FYNNEI. This CDR3 comprises 14 residues. The CDR3 is CASSGWTGNQPQHF. The DNA for the CDR3 is TGTGCCAGCAGTGGCTGGACAGGGAATCAGCCCCAGCATTTT. Together with reference TRBV2 and TRBJ1-5, the CDR3 gives the full variable domain: EPEVTQTPSHQVTQMGQEVILRCVPISNHLYFYWYRQILGQKVEFLVSFYNNEISEKSEIFDDQFSVERPDGSNFTLKIRSTKLEDSAMYFCASSGWTGNQPQHFGDGTRLSIL.

As to this clonotype: A much larger clone differs from this one at a single base, so this may be a read error. This rearrangement joins TRBV5-6 to TRBJ2-5, with D unclear. Per germline, CDR1 SGHDT and CDR2 YYEEEE. V gave up 1 base and J gave up 4 bases, with 8 bases separating them. This CDR3 contains 13 residues. CDR3 nucleotides: TGTGCCAGCAGCTTGCAAGTAGGAGAGACCCAGTACTTC. It is translated as CASSLQVGETQYF.

This clonotype has only one observation. Germline and junction disagree at one end, which may indicate a read error. This rearrangement joins TRBV7-2 to TRBJ2-7; TRBD2 might be the D (6 bases). In germline, CDR1 is SGHTA, CDR2 FQGNSA. CDR3 size: 16 residues. The chain's CDR3 is CASSQIPGLSVYEQYF. The CDR3 DNA reads as TGCGCCAGCAGCCAAATTCCGGGACTCTCTGTCTACGAGCAGTACTTC.

V gene TRBV7-2 combines with J gene TRBJ1-4; unclear D gene. Trimming pared 5 bases from V and 5 bases from J, leaving 21 bases between. The CDR3 is 17 amino acids. Germline V gives CDR1 SGHTA, CDR2 FQGNSA. CDR3 protein: CASSQDWPVPNNEKLFF. The CDR3 region has the DNA TGTGCCAGCAGCCAAGATTGGCCCGTGCCGAACAATGAAAAACTGTTTTTT.

Comment on this clonotype: The junction departs from germline at one end; a sequencing error may be responsible. The V gene is TRBV7-9, the J gene TRBJ1-2; D is ambiguous. The CDR3 covers 13 residues. Per germline, CDR1 SEHNR and CDR2 FQNEAQ (reference sequence). CDR3 in DNA: TGTGCCGGCAGCTTAGGAGGGTCCGATGGCTACACCTTC. This gives the protein CAGSLGGSDGYTF.

This clonotype was picked up many times. The junction departs from the called germline gene at one end, perhaps through a read error. The chain recombines TRBV7-6 with TRBJ2-7, with D possibly being TRBD2 (6 bases). The germline V gene encodes CDR1 SGHVS and CDR2 FNYEAQ. The CDR3 runs to 13 residues. This CDR3 is CASSPRDSSEQYF. The CDR3 region has the DNA TGTGCCAGCAGCCCGAGGGACTCCTCCGAGCAGTACTTC.

The genes are TRBV7-2 and TRBJ1-5, with 10 bases identical to TRBD1. The J segment lost 1 base and the V segment lost 5 bases, leaving 11 bases of the junction unmatched. This CDR3 is 18 amino acids long. Germline CDR1 reads SGHTA; CDR2 reads FQGNSA. For the CDR3, the DNA is TGTGCCAGCAGCCCCGGATTAGGGACAGGGGACAGCAATCAGCCCCAGCATTTT. Protein product: CASSPGLGTGDSNQPQHF.

There are many counts of this clonotype. The rearrangement uses TRBV20-1 and TRBJ1-1; D is unclear. Trimming removed 1 base from V and 1 base from J, with 7 bases in between. CDR1 DFQATT and CDR2 SNEGSKA come from the germline V gene (reference sequence). The CDR3 runs 13 residues. The CDR3 bases are TGCAGTGCTAGAGCGGCGGCGAACACTGAAGCTTTCTTT. It yields the protein CSARAAANTEAFF.

This clonotype was seen repeatedly, ten times or more. This sequence joins TRBV24-1 and TRBJ2-7, with 10 nucleotides matching TRBD1. Unmatched junction bases numbered 9, after V lost 3 bases and J lost 5 bases. This CDR3 has 16 amino acids. Germline lookup yields CDR1 KGHDR and CDR2 SFDVKD. The CDR3: CATSDPKGQGTHEQYF. The CDR3 nucleotides are TGTGCCACCAGTGATCCCAAGGGACAGGGGACCCACGAGCAGTACTTC.

This clonotype turned up a few times. The J gene is TRBJ1-2, the V gene TRBV20-1; D gene ambiguous. V was shortened by 6 bases and J by 12 bases, with 23 bases between the two germline ends. CDR1 is DFQATT, CDR2 SNEGSKA, per germline (reference sequence). The CDR3 is 13 residues long. DNA for the CDR3: TGCAGTGCCCCCACCTCTTTGGCGGGAGGGAACACCTTC. Protein sequence: CSAPTSLAGGNTF.

This chain connects TRBV10-3 to TRBJ1-4; D unclear. The CDR3 runs 13 residues. Germline values: CDR1 ENHRY, CDR2 SYGVKD. Trimming removed 4 bases at V and 8 bases at J, with 11 bases between. CDR3 nucleotides: TGTGCCATCAGTGGCGGGAGTGCAGAAAAACTGTTTTTT. Amino acid sequence: CAISGGSAEKLFF.

Many counts were recorded for this clonotype. The V call is TRBV19, the J call TRBJ1-1; a possible D gene is TRBD1 (5 bases). This CDR3 is 14 amino acids long. Trimming removed 3 bases at V and 6 bases at J, with 14 bases between. The germline gives CDR1 LNHDA, CDR2 SQIVND (reference sequence). The chain's CDR3 is CASSMSGQGAEAFF. The CDR3 region has the DNA TGTGCCAGTAGTATGAGTGGTCAGGGCGCTGAAGCTTTCTTT. The full variable domain, with the rest looked up from reference TRBV19 and TRBJ1-1, is DGGITQSPKYLFRKEGQNVTLSCEQNLNHDAMYWYRQDPGQGLRLIYYSQIVNDFQKGDIAEGYSVSREKKESFPLTVTSAQKNPTAFYLCASSMSGQGAEAFFGQGTRLTVV.

This clonotype was detected a few times. The chain combines TRBV19 with TRBJ2-7, with 7 bases identical to TRBD2. The CDR3 has 15 residues. Germline-derived CDR1 and CDR2 are LNHDA and SQIVND (reference sequence). The junction had 6 bases not matched to a gene; V was cut back by 3 bases and J by 1 base. This chain's CDR3 is CASSMASGSSYEQYF. The CDR3 DNA is TGTGCCAGTAGTATGGCTAGCGGCAGTTCCTACGAGCAGTACTTC.

The chain uses TRBV13 and TRBJ1-2; 7 nucleotides align to TRBD1. With 0 bases clipped from V and 8 bases from J, the junction kept 12 bases outside the gene matches. The CDR3 extends over 16 amino acids. Germline V lookup: CDR1 PRHDT, CDR2 FYEKMQ (reference sequence). The CDR3 region has the DNA TGTGCCAGCAGCTTAGGCCCAACAGGGGTCCGGCAGGGCTACACCTTC. This encodes CASSLGPTGVRQGYTF. The full variable domain, its missing parts supplied by reference TRBV13 and TRBJ1-2, is AAGVIQSPRHLIKEKRETATLKCYPIPRHDTVYWYQQGPGQDPQFLISFYEKMQSDKGSIPDRFSAQQFSDYHSELNMSSLELGDSALYFCASSLGPTGVRQGYTFGSGTRLTVV.

This clonotype was counted once. The CDR3 does not end in the conserved phenylalanine or tryptophan, so this is likely a read error. The rearrangement links TRBV11-1 to TRBJ1-2; TRBD1 might be the D (6 bases). This CDR3 has 16 amino acids. V gave up 5 bases and J gave up 4 bases, with 20 bases separating them. CDR1 is SGHAT and CDR2 is FQDESV in the germline V gene (reference sequence). DNA for the CDR3: TGTGCCAGCAGCCTCTCTACAGGGCGTGGAGTCTATGGCTACACCTCC. Its protein product is CASSLSTGRGVYGYTS.

This clonotype was found once. V is TRBV29-1 and J is TRBJ1-4; 9 bases fit TRBD1. The J segment lost 8 bases and the V segment lost 2 bases, leaving 6 bases of the junction unmatched. The CDR3 extends over 14 amino acids. Germline V lookup: CDR1 SQVTM, CDR2 ANQGSEA. The CDR3 loop is CSVELPGQGEKLFF. The CDR3 nucleotides are TGCAGCGTTGAACTGCCGGGACAGGGCGAAAAACTGTTTTTT. The complete variable domain, with remaining parts taken from reference TRBV29-1 and TRBJ1-4, reads SAVISQKPSRDICQRGTSLTIQCQVDSQVTMMFWYRQQPGQSLTLIATANQGSEATYESGFVIDKFPISRPNLTFSTLTVSNMSPEDSSIYLCSVELPGQGEKLFFGSGTQLSVL.

On this clonotype itself: One base away lies a much larger clone, so this may be a sequencing read error. J is TRBJ2-7 and V is TRBV7-6; TRBD1 might be the D (6 bases). CDR1 is SGHVS, CDR2 FNYEAQ, per germline. The CDR3 runs 14 residues. CDR3 amino acids: CASSQGRDNYERYF. CDR3 in DNA: TGTGCCAGCAGCCAAGGCCGGGACAACTACGAGCGGTACTTC.

This clonotype was observed a handful of times. The chain joins TRBV7-8 to TRBJ2-7; 11 bases fit TRBD2. V was clipped by 2 bases and J by 5 bases; unmatched bases: 14. CDR1 and CDR2 (germline): SGHVS, FQNEAQ. The CDR3 sequence is 18 residues long. The CDR3 region is CASSLRDRVAGGPHEQYF. In DNA, the CDR3 is TGTGCCAGCAGCTTAAGGGACAGGGTAGCGGGAGGGCCCCACGAGCAGTACTTC.

The V call is TRBV7-9, the J call TRBJ2-3; weak D call: TRBD1 (5 bases). The CDR3 has 15 residues. The V gene lost 1 base and the J gene lost 0 bases, with 8 bases spanning the gap. Germline CDR1 is SEHNR and CDR2 is FQNEAQ (reference sequence). DNA for the CDR3: TGTGCCAGCAGCTTAGTTGGGGCTAGCACAGATACGCAGTATTTT. It yields the protein CASSLVGASTDTQYF.

This clonotype came up a few times. The chain carries TRBV7-3 and TRBJ2-5; D is uncertain. The germline CDR1 and CDR2 sequences are SGHTA and FQGTGA. This CDR3 is 13 amino acids long. V lost 1 base to trimming and J lost 5 bases, with 8 bases between them. DNA of the CDR3: TGTGCCAGCAGCTTAATTTTAGGGGAGACCCAGTACTTC. Encoded protein: CASSLILGETQYF.

This clonotype was detected ten times or more. The chain couples TRBV10-3 to TRBJ1-5; possibly TRBD1 for D (5 bases). CDR1 and CDR2 (germline): ENHRY, SYGVKD. The CDR3 spans 14 residues. V lost 4 bases, J lost 1 base, and 8 bases lay in between. The CDR3 sequence: CAISVTGSNQPQHF. The CDR3 region has the DNA TGTGCCATCAGTGTTACAGGAAGCAATCAGCCCCAGCATTTT.

With respect to this clonotype: This may be a read error: a much more frequent sequence differs by one nucleotide. The chain recombines TRBV29-1 with TRBJ1-3; 7 nucleotides line up with TRBD1. CDR1 SQVTM and CDR2 ANQGSEA come from the germline V gene. The CDR3 loop spans 14 amino acids. The DNA of the CDR3 is TGCAGCGTCTTTACAGGGGTGTCTGGAAACACCATATGTTTT. Translating gives CSVFTGVSGNTICF.

Comments on this clonotype: The CDR3 does not end in the conserved phenylalanine or tryptophan, so this is likely a read error. No DNA is shown, since the ends of the CDR3 on it are uncertain; the CDR3 is the one TCRdb lists. The chain links TRBV29-1 to TRBJ1-3. The CDR3 has 8 amino acids, counting both end residues. The germline gives CDR1 SQVTM, CDR2 ANQGSEA. The CDR3: CSVAASGL.

Ten or more counts support this clonotype. This chain links TRBV7-2 with TRBJ2-6, with D uncertain. This CDR3 has 16 residues. V was clipped by 3 bases and J by 0 bases, with 9 bases between them. Germline assignment: CDR1 SGHTA and CDR2 FQGNSA. In DNA, the CDR3 is TGTGCCAGCAGCTTTTCCCCAAACTCTGGGGCCAACGTCCTGACTTTC. Translated, it gives CASSFSPNSGANVLTF.